This T cell receptor beta chain originates from a study of vaccination and CD4 T cells after COVID-19. About the study: Day 14 and days 161 to 241 post-vaccination were the time points at which three convalescent patients were sampled. Overlapping peptides of the spike proteins of SARS-CoV-2, HCoV-NL63, HCoV-OC43 and HCoV-229E were used for cell stimulation. Study-wide results and caveats: Recorded median SARS-CoV-2-reactive clonotype numbers increased from about 20 to 38 without reaching significance. Convalescent patients had a median approximately 86% of post-vaccine SARS-CoV-2-reactive clones that were detected only after vaccination, not before it.

Time point given: late sampling 161 to 241 days after vaccination in a few convalescent patients. Indicated treatment: roughly 11-day PBMC culture with coronavirus spike peptide pools or control peptides (ViraFEST assay). In this sample, this clonotype turned up a few times. The antigen remains undetermined. Cultured CD4+ T-cell DNA underwent Oncomine TCR Beta short-read sequencing. A single record per CDR3 protein comes from TCRdb applying MiXCR to the PCR reads. Among more than 20,000 distinct CDR3 sequences listed, more than 35% were seen once. The CDR3 runs 15 residues. Trimming at V came to 6 bases and at J to 0 bases, leaving 6 bases not matched to a gene. CDR1 and CDR2 (germline): MDHEN, SYDVKM.

The sequence was obtained from a human donor who had recovered from COVID-19. The genes are TRBV28 and TRBJ1-2; 8 bases match TRBD1. The sequences come from CD4+ T cells from blood, cultured in vitro, collected about 7 months after SARS-CoV-2 vaccination. This CDR3 is CASSLGQAANYGYTF. DNA of the CDR3: TGTGCCAGCAGCCTGGGACAGGCGGCTAACTATGGCTACACCTTC.